A single sample gave rise to the 21 T cell receptor beta chains below, sequenced in a study of T cell repertoires in cytomegalovirus infection. These TCRs are of unknown antigen specificity. MiXCR, applied by TCRdb to the reads, yields one record per CDR3 protein. This sample has a few hundred thousand distinct CDR3 sequences, with almost 30% found just once. The sequencing used cultured PBMCs, collected from culture after CMV antigen stimulation. Receptors originate from a human donor in good health (CMV status not recorded). Some clones in this sample may be carry-over from other donors' samples.

The sample holds a few counts of this clonotype. The CDR3 region has the DNA TGTGCCAGCAGCTTAGCCCGGACTAGCGGATACAATGAGCAGTTCTTC. It translates to CASSLARTSGYNEQFF. The chain couples TRBV7-9 to TRBJ2-1; 10 bases fit TRBD2. Trimming removed 0 bases from V and 4 bases from J; junction bases left unmatched: 3. Looked up from germline, CDR1 is SEHNR and CDR2 is FQNEAQ (reference sequence). CDR3 length: 16 amino acids.

In its sample, this clonotype was seen a few times. The V gene is TRBV30, the J gene TRBJ1-2; TRBD1 is a possible D gene (6 bases). This CDR3 has 13 residues. Germline lookup yields CDR1 GTSNPN and CDR2 SVGIG (reference sequence). V lost 0 bases and J lost 8, with 13 bases in between. This CDR3 reads CAWSVLGGKGYTF. For the CDR3, the DNA is TGTGCCTGGAGTGTACTCGGGGGCAAAGGCTACACCTTC.

This clonotype was recorded many times. The rearrangement links TRBV7-2 to TRBJ1-2, with TRBD1 as a possible D gene (6 bases). The V gene lost 5 bases and the J gene lost 8 bases, with 18 bases spanning the gap. This CDR3 is 14 amino acids long. The germline V gene has CDR1 SGHTA and CDR2 FQGNSA. The CDR3 DNA sequence: TGTGCCAGCAGCCCCGTACAGGGAGTGGAAGGCTACACCTTC. This sequence encodes CASSPVQGVEGYTF.

The CDR3 DNA reads TGTGCCAGTAGTACGGGGTTCAATTCACCCCTCCACTTT. Translation: CASSTGFNSPLHF. The chain uses TRBV19 and TRBJ1-6; D gene uncertain. CDR1 is LNHDA and CDR2 is SQIVND in the germline V gene (reference sequence). Trimming cost V 4 bases and J 7 bases, with 8 bases left between them. The CDR3 consists of 13 residues. Variable domain in full (rest from reference TRBV19 and TRBJ1-6): DGGITQSPKYLFRKEGQNVTLSCEQNLNHDAMYWYRQDPGQGLRLIYYSQIVNDFQKGDIAEGYSVSREKKESFPLTVTSAQKNPTAFYLCASSTGFNSPLHFGNGTRLTVT.

The chain combines TRBV7-3 with TRBJ1-2; 8 bases align to TRBD1. The V segment lost 5 bases and the J segment 8 bases; nucleotides outside the gene matches: 7. CDR1 and CDR2 from the germline V gene are SGHTA and FQGTGA. This CDR3 spans 13 amino acids. CDR3 bases: TGTGCCAGCAGCCTGACAGGGGATAAGGGCTACACCTTC. It is translated as CASSLTGDKGYTF.

The chain combines TRBV28 with TRBJ2-7; D remains unclear. The length of the CDR3 is 16 residues. Trimming removed 3 bases at V and 3 bases at J, with 18 bases between. Germline CDR1 MDHEN, CDR2 SYDVKM. The CDR3 reads CASSFRIGSASYEQYF. The CDR3 coding sequence is TGTGCCAGCAGTTTTAGAATCGGCTCGGCAAGCTACGAGCAGTACTTC.

This clonotype appeared many times. This chain links TRBV7-6 with TRBJ1-4, with TRBD1 matching 8 bases. Germline trimming cut 4 bases from V and 5 bases from J; bases unmatched to any gene: 12. The germline CDR1 and CDR2 sequences are SGHVS and FNYEAQ. This CDR3 region has 17 residues. The CDR3 sequence: CASSSRSWTGSNEKLFF. Written as DNA, the CDR3 is TGTGCCAGCAGCTCTAGATCATGGACAGGGTCAAATGAAAAACTGTTTTTT. The variable domain in full, completed from reference TRBV7-6 and TRBJ1-4, reads GAGVSQSPRYKVTKRGQDVALRCDPISGHVSLYWYRQALGQGPEFLTYFNYEAQQDKSGLPNDRFSAERPEGSISTLTIQRTEQRDSAMYRCASSSRSWTGSNEKLFFGSGTQLSVL.

This sequence joins TRBV7-2 and TRBJ2-5; the D gene is possibly TRBD2 (6 bases). The CDR3 contains 15 residues. V shed 2 bases and J shed 1 base, with 11 bases lying between them. Germline V CDR1 and CDR2: SGHTA, FQGNSA. CDR3 sequence: CASSLRAGPQETQYF. The CDR3 nucleotides read TGTGCCAGCAGCTTAAGGGCGGGACCCCAAGAGACCCAGTACTTC.

This clonotype has a handful of counts. V gene TRBV11-2 combines with J gene TRBJ1-1, with D possibly matching TRBD1 (6 bases). The V end was cut by 5 bases, the J end by 1 base, with 14 bases between. Per the germline V gene, CDR1 is SGHAT and CDR2 is FQNNGV. The CDR3 is made up of 15 amino acids. CDR3 nucleotide sequence: TGTGCCAGCAGCCTTTGGACAGCCCCGAACACTGAAGCTTTCTTT. This translates into CASSLWTAPNTEAFF.

Turning to this clonotype: At one end the junction does not follow the germline gene, possibly because of a read error. V gene TRBV4-1 combines with J gene TRBJ2-2, with 7 bases identical to TRBD2. The length of the CDR3 is 18 residues. The germline V gene has CDR1 MGHRA and CDR2 YSYEKL. The CDR3 spells CASSQGTSVKDVSGELFF. The DNA for the CDR3 is TGTGCCAGCAGCCAAGGAACTAGCGTGAAGGACGTTTCAGGGGAGCTGTTTTTT.

This clonotype was seen only once. The rearrangement joins TRBV9 to TRBJ2-2, with TRBD1 matching 9 bases. Germline V gene sequence: CDR1 SGDLS, CDR2 YYNGEE. J gave up 7 bases and V 3 bases, and 4 bases lay outside the gene matches. CDR3 length: 14 residues. The CDR3 region has the DNA TGTGCCAGCAGCGCCACAGGGGGCGGCGGGGAGCTGTTTTTT. Its protein is CASSATGGGGELFF.

This chain uses TRBV13 with TRBJ1-1; tentatively, D is TRBD1 (6 bases). Trimming took off 3 bases at V and 11 bases at J, with 13 bases between the two ends. The CDR3 is 12 amino acids. Germline V lookup: CDR1 PRHDT, CDR2 FYEKMQ (reference sequence). This chain's CDR3 is CASSFGGRGAFF. CDR3 DNA: TGTGCCAGCAGCTTTGGGGGCCGTGGGGCTTTCTTT. The full variable domain, completed using reference TRBV13 and TRBJ1-1, is AAGVIQSPRHLIKEKRETATLKCYPIPRHDTVYWYQQGPGQDPQFLISFYEKMQSDKGSIPDRFSAQQFSDYHSELNMSSLELGDSALYFCASSFGGRGAFFGQGTRLTVV.

This clonotype was seen a handful of times. J is TRBJ1-1 and V is TRBV18; unclear D gene. In germline, CDR1 is KGHSH, CDR2 LQKENI. V lost 8 bases and J 1 base, leaving 11 bases between the germline ends. The CDR3 runs to 13 residues. The chain's CDR3 is CASSPSENTEAFF. The CDR3 DNA reads TGTGCCAGCAGCCCATCGGAGAACACTGAAGCTTTCTTT.

The V gene is TRBV5-1, the J gene TRBJ2-7, with 7 bases aligning to TRBD1. The CDR3 loop spans 14 amino acids. Germline CDR1 reads SGHRS; CDR2 reads YFSETQ. J was trimmed by 6 bases and V by 3 bases; bases with no gene match: 9. This CDR3 is CASSSDRAESEQYF. CDR3 bases: TGCGCCAGCAGCTCTGACAGGGCGGAGAGCGAGCAGTACTTC.

The chain combines TRBV12-5 with TRBJ1-2; no clear D gene. With 4 bases removed from V and 3 bases from J, the gap between germline ends came to 12 bases. The CDR3 is 14 residues long. CDR1 LGHNT and CDR2 FRNRAP come from the germline V gene. The CDR3 DNA reads as TGTGCTAGTGGTTCCAGCCCCGGGGACTATGGCTACACCTTC. Translating gives CASGSSPGDYGYTF. Full variable domain (rest looked up from reference TRBV12-5 and TRBJ1-2): DARVTQTPRHKVTEMGQEVTMRCQPILGHNTVFWYRQTMMQGLELLAYFRNRAPLDDSGMPKDRFSAEMPDATLATLKIQPSEPRDSAVYFCASGSSPGDYGYTFGSGTRLTVV.

V is TRBV7-6 and J is TRBJ2-7; the D gene could be TRBD1 or TRBD2 (6 bases each). The V gene's germline CDR1 is SGHVS and CDR2 FNYEAQ. V lost 5 bases and J 3 bases, leaving 14 bases between the germline ends. The CDR3 sequence is 14 residues long. The CDR3 nucleotides are TGTGCCAGCAGCCCTGGAGGGGACATCTACGAGCAGTACTTC. Its protein product is CASSPGGDIYEQYF.

In its sample, this clonotype was seen a few times. The genes are TRBV28 and TRBJ2-1; 9 bases agree with TRBD2. V lost 6 bases to trimming and J lost 5 bases; unmatched junction nucleotides: 11. Germline V gene data show CDR1 as MDHEN and CDR2 as SYDVKM. The CDR3 sequence is 16 residues long. CDR3 bases: TGTGCCAGCAGACCCGCTGACGCGGGAGGGGACAATGAGCAGTTCTTC. This translates into CASRPADAGGDNEQFF.

This clonotype was seen a handful of times. This chain joins TRBV20-1 and TRBJ2-1, with TRBD2 matching over 10 bases. The CDR3 is 13 amino acids. J gave up 3 bases and V 6 bases, and 2 bases lay outside the gene matches. Germline values: CDR1 DFQATT, CDR2 SNEGSKA (reference sequence). DNA for the CDR3: TGCAGTGCCCAGCGGGGGGGCTACAATGAGCAGTTCTTC. Translated: CSAQRGGYNEQFF.

This clonotype was counted between two and nine times. This rearrangement joins TRBV7-9 to TRBJ2-3, with TRBD2 identical over 8 bases. The CDR3 is 14 amino acids. V trimming: 6 bases; J trimming: 0 bases; junction bases outside the gene matches: 2. Germline CDR1 reads SEHNR; CDR2 reads FQNEAQ (reference sequence). CDR3 DNA sequence: TGTGCCAGCAGACTAGCGGCTAGCACAGATACGCAGTATTTT. Residues: CASRLAASTDTQYF.

This clonotype was found many times. The chain links TRBV18 to TRBJ2-3; TRBD2 matches at 7 bases. CDR3 length equals 15 residues. CDR1 and CDR2 (germline): KGHSH, LQKENI. Trimming cost V 2 bases and J 1 base; bases outside gene matches: 3. For the CDR3, the DNA is TGTGCCAGCTCACCAACTAGCGCGGGCACAGATACGCAGTATTTT. This sequence encodes CASSPTSAGTDTQYF.

Ten or more counts support this clonotype. The chain uses TRBV24-1 and TRBJ2-1, with 8 nucleotides matching TRBD1. In germline, CDR1 is KGHDR, CDR2 SFDVKD. The CDR3 runs to 14 residues. Germline trimming cut 3 bases from V and 8 bases from J; bases unmatched to any gene: 5. CDR3 sequence: CATSDTSGGDEQFF. CDR3 DNA sequence: TGTGCCACCAGTGATACTTCAGGGGGCGATGAGCAGTTCTTC.